Sequencing of this T cell receptor (beta chain) was carried out in a study of shared clonotypes between healthy human individuals. This clone occurred a few times. Measured with immunoSEQ multiplex PCR; TCRdb has only the in-frame clones, and not every one. The table lists about 980,000 clones, around three quarters of them singletons. This sequence was found in a man aged 18-30 years in good health. Source material: memory CD4+ T cells sorted from blood. The subset here: CD45RA-negative fraction.

CDR3 protein: CASSLETSGSGRELFF. For the CDR3, the DNA is TGTGCCAGCAGCTTGGAGACTAGCGGGAGCGGCAGGGAGCTGTTTTTT. V is TRBV5-4 and J is TRBJ2-2; 12 positions match TRBD2. Trimming cost V 0 bases and J 9 bases; bases outside gene matches: 6. The CDR3 has 16 residues. Germline CDR1 reads SGHNT; CDR2 reads YYREEE (reference sequence).